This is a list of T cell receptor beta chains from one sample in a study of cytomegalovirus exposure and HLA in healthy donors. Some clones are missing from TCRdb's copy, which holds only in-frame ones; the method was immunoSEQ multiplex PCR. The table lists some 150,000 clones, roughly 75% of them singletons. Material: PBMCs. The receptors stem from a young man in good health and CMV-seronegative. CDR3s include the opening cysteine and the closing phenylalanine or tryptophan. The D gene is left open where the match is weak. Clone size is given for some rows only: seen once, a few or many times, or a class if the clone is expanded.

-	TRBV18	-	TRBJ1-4	CASSPTRADEKLFF	TGTGCCAGCTCACCAACCAGGGCGGACGAAAAACTGTTTTTT
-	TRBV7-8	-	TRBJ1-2	CASSSGVLSYTF	TGTGCCAGCAGCTCAGGGGTCTTGAGCTACACCTTC
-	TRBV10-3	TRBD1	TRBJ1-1	CAIRDREQVAEAFF	TGTGCCATCAGGGACAGGGAACAGGTCGCTGAAGCTTTCTTT
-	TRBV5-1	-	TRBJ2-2	CASSLASRQTGELFF	TGCGCCAGCAGCTTGGCCTCGCGGCAGACCGGGGAGCTGTTTTTT
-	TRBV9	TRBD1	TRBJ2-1	CASSVGTGVYNEQFF	TGTGCCAGCAGCGTCGGGACAGGGGTCTACAATGAGCAGTTCTTC
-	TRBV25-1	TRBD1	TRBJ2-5	CASSGQGKETQYF	TGTGCCAGCAGTGGACAGGGGAAAGAGACCCAGTACTTC
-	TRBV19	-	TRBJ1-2	CASIPTSTGIANYGYPF	TGTGCCAGTATCCCGACCTCTACAGGAATAGCTAACTATGGCTACCCCTTC
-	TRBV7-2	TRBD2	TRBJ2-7	CASSTRTSGYEQYF	TGTGCCAGCAGCACCCGGACTAGCGGCTACGAGCAGTACTTC
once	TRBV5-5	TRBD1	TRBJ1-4	CASSPRDRGNEKLFF	TGTGCCAGCAGCCCCCGGGACAGGGGTAATGAAAAACTGTTTTTT
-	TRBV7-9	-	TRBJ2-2	CASSSPKAGLLAGELFF	TGTGCCAGCAGCTCCCCGAAGGCAGGGTTATTGGCCGGGGAGCTGTTTTTT
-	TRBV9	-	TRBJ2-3	CASSVGTSTDTQYF	TGTGCCAGCAGCGTTGGGACTAGCACAGATACGCAGTATTTT
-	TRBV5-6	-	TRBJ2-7	CASSLASLPYFYEQYF	TGTGCCAGCAGCTTGGCCTCACTCCCTTACTTTTACGAGCAGTACTTC
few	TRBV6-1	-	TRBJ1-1	CASSEGRGHTEAFF	TGTGCCAGCAGTGAAGGCAGGGGCCATACTGAAGCTTTCTTT
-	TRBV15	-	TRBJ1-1	CATSRVWQGYTEAFF	TGTGCCACCAGCAGAGTCTGGCAGGGATACACTGAAGCTTTCTTT
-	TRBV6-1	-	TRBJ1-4	CASSYMIKTTEKLFF	TGTGCCAGCAGCTATATGATCAAAACCACCGAAAAACTGTTTTTT
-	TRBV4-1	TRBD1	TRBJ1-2	CASSQFPGTANGYTF	TGCGCCAGCAGCCAATTCCCCGGGACAGCAAATGGCTACACCTTC
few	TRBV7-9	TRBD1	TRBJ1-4	CASSFAVTGATNEKLFF	TGTGCCAGCAGCTTCGCCGTTACAGGGGCAACTAATGAAAAACTGTTTTTT
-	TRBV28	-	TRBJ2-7	CASSGGTASSYEQYF	TGTGCCAGCAGTGGCGGGACGGCCTCCTCCTACGAGCAGTACTTC
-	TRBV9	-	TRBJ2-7	CASSVGWGPEQYF	TGTGCCAGCAGCGTAGGGTGGGGCCCCGAGCAGTACTTC
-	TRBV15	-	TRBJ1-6	CATSRVAGHNSPLHF	TGTGCCACCAGCAGAGTAGCGGGCCATAATTCACCCCTCCACTTT
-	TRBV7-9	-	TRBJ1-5	CASSYTSNQPQHF	TGTGCCAGCAGTTACACGAGCAATCAGCCCCAGCATTTT
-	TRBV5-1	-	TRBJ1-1	CASSLGDILTEAFF	TGCGCCAGCAGCTTAGGGGACATTCTCACTGAAGCTTTCTTT
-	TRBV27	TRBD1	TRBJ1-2	CASSLSDRDYGYTF	TGTGCCAGCAGTTTATCGGACAGGGACTATGGCTACACCTTC
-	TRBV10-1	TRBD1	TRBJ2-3	CASSEFVTGKTDTQYF	TGCGCCAGCAGTGAGTTCGTGACAGGGAAAACAGATACGCAGTATTTT
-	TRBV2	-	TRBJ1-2	CASSAQNNYGYTF	TGTGCCAGCAGTGCACAGAATAACTATGGCTACACCTTC
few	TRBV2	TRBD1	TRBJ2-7	CASSKTGGYEQYF	TGTGCCAGCAGCAAGACAGGGGGCTACGAGCAGTACTTC
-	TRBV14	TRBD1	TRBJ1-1	CASSGHRGPLGNTEAFF	TGTGCCAGCAGCGGGCACAGGGGTCCCCTCGGGAACACTGAAGCTTTCTTT
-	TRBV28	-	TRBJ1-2	CASKTGGQGGYTF	TGTGCCAGCAAAACGGGGGGGCAGGGCGGCTACACCTTC
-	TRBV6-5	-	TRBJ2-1	CASSRSTLSGGAWFF	TGTGCCAGCAGCCGGAGCACACTCTCGGGTGGTGCTTGGTTCTTC
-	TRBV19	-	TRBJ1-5	CASTLWGVNQPQHF	TGTGCCAGCACCTTATGGGGAGTCAATCAGCCCCAGCATTTT
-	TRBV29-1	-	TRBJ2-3	CSVRVLAELTDTQYF	TGCAGCGTTAGGGTTTTAGCGGAACTCACAGATACGCAGTATTTT
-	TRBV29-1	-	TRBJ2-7	CSASGTTYEQYF	TGCAGCGCATCCGGGACAACCTACGAGCAGTACTTC
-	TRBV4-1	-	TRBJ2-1	CASSFTGIRTYNEQFF	TGCGCCAGCAGCTTTACAGGGATAAGGACCTACAATGAGCAGTTCTTC
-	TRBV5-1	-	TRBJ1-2	CASSLISGAISYGYTF	TGCGCCAGCAGCTTGATATCAGGGGCAATCTCCTATGGCTACACCTTC
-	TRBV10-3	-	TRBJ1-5	CAISEAGNQPQHF	TGTGCCATCAGTGAGGCGGGGAATCAGCCCCAGCATTTT
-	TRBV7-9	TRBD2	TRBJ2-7	CASSFGTSGATEQYF	TGTGCCAGCAGCTTCGGGACTAGCGGGGCAACCGAGCAGTACTTC
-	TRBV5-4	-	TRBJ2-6	CASSLAGAGANVLTF	TGTGCCAGCAGCTTGGCAGGGGCTGGGGCCAACGTCCTGACTTTC